Reported below is one T cell receptor (beta chain). Its antigen remains undetermined. One base away there is no much larger clone; base qualities are not given. Stable Graves' hyperthyroidism was defined as the absence of progression to ophthalmopathy over 18 months of follow-up. Hyperthyroidism patients were aged 18 to 65 years and newly diagnosed, with disease duration of less than 2 months. Any patient with an uncontrolled infection, another autoimmune disease, pregnancy or lactation was excluded. Diagnoses were based on clinical symptoms, serum thyroxine and TRAb, thyroid ultrasound and orbital computed tomography. PBMCs were separated from roughly 10 ml of fresh peripheral blood using Ficoll-Paque density gradient centrifugation. Total RNA was extracted using Trizol reagent, and RNA quality was assessed on an Agilent 2100 Bioanalyzer. This entry is derived from a study of T cells in Graves' hyperthyroidism and ophthalmopathy (dated by TCRdb to about 2019). Notes on the research overall: Peripheral blood was collected at initial diagnosis, before any treatment. To identify distinguishing TCR V-J signatures, a discovery cohort of some 100 patients was used, comprising 40 to 45 with Graves' ophthalmopathy and about 59 with stable Graves' hyperthyroidism. Whether ophthalmopathy could be predicted prospectively was tested in an independent validation cohort made up of some 20 hyperthyroidism patients plus 17 patients who later progressed to ophthalmopathy. For training and testing, the 100 or so patients in the discovery cohort were randomly divided in a 7:3 ratio. In addition, the study compared T-cell repertoires in thyroid tissue and in blood from several Graves' hyperthyroidism patients. After sampling, hyperthyroidism patients received methimazole starting at 30 mg daily, and ophthalmopathy patients received high-dose intravenous methylprednisolone. The paper reports TCR Vbeta CDR3 sequencing of over 130 peripheral blood samples: under 45 ophthalmopathy, some 80 hyperthyroidism and 17 progressor patients. Points the paper makes about the study in general: A model built on a 13 V-J signature distinguished ophthalmopathy from stable hyperthyroidism, reaching roughly 88% sensitivity and about 81% specificity in cross-validation and 80%/75% in testing. No statistical method was used to fix the sample size in advance, and group allocation was not hidden from the investigators. In validation, progression to ophthalmopathy was predicted by the model with about 70% sensitivity and 72% to 85% specificity, a median of about 6 months before onset. Most expanded thyroid clonotypes (frequency above 0.001) were also detected in blood, suggesting blood repertoires may reflect thyroid immune responses.

Taken from the germline V gene, the CDR1 and CDR2 loops are SGHDT and YYEEEE. The CDR3, from cysteine to phenylalanine, totals 14 residues. Only the CDR3 portion is preserved as DNA: 42 bases, with reading frame beginning at the first base. V is cut by 2 bases and J by 9 bases, and the space between the germline ends is 15 bases. TCR beta CDR3 regions were amplified from RNA transcripts. The first round of RT-PCR for the TCR CDR3 was performed with the HTBI primer set and the Qiagen OneStep RT-PCR kit. A second multiplex PCR round built the libraries, followed by size selection and purification. The libraries were sequenced on an Illumina HiSeq2000 using paired-end 100 bp reads. The authors processed their data as follows. Raw data were processed with SOAPnuke, discarding reads with adapters, uncalled bases, mean Phred below 15, or no exact constant-primer or identifier match. COPE v1.2.5 was used to merge the high-quality paired reads, and each unique nucleotide sequence was defined as a clonotype. MiTCR v1.1 was used to align the clonotypes against IMGT TRBV, TRBD and TRBJ reference segments. The analysis was restricted to V-J combinations with a frequency above 0.0001, which together covered just over 99% of the repertoires. The TCS score was defined as the ratio of F50 (clonal expansion) to E x V (chaos), calculated using BLOSUM62-based TCRdist between CDR3 peptides within each V-J. Welch's t-statistics and random forest reduced 500 to 550 V-J features to about 12, which were used in a naive Bayes classifier (R e1071). Starting from the raw public reads, TCRdb applied fastp trimming at Q25, assembled clones with MiXCR and retained in-frame beta chains. Records with the same CDR3 protein are collapsed into one entry carrying the most frequent genes and DNA. TCRdb's processing, not the study's, gives the V and J calls here. This sample comprises about 560,000 distinct CDR3 sequences, 15% to 19% of them detected only once. Around 7.3% of the sample goes to the ten largest clones.

This receptor chain uses TRBV5-6 and TRBJ2-1; the D gene is not confidently resolved. This receptor was obtained from a woman between 25 and 40 years old with Graves' hyperthyroidism. Sequencing used blood. The CDR3 corresponds to CASSFVVWVGEQFF. The nucleotide sequence reads TGTGCCAGCAGCTTCGTAGTTTGGGTGGGTGAGCAGTTCTTC. Outside the CDR3, residues come from the reference TRBV5-6 and TRBJ2-1 proteins, so the full variable domain is: DAGVTQSPTHLIKTRGQQVTLRCSPKSGHDTVSWYQQALGQGPQFIFQYYEEEERQRGNFPDRFSGHQFPNYSSELNVNALLLGDSALYLCASSFVVWVGEQFFGPGTRLTVL.